These 6 T cell receptor beta chains were all obtained from the same sample, sequenced in a study of shared clonotypes between healthy human individuals. The naive CD8 fraction comprised CD45RO-negative cells positively selected for CCR7 and excluded terminally differentiated effector memory CD45RA+ cells. Here immunoSEQ multiplex PCR was the method, and the copy in TCRdb shows in-frame clones only, minus some. This sample has some 740,000 clones, with about 92% found just once. Sequencing was carried out using naive CD8+ T cells sorted from blood. These receptors came from a man aged 25-45 years in good health.

The chain uses TRBV7-2 and TRBJ2-7, with D possibly TRBD2 on 6 matching bases. This CDR3 has 13 residues. Trimming stripped 4 bases from V and 3 bases from J, with 10 bases between. Germline V CDR1 and CDR2: SGHTA, FQGNSA. This CDR3 is CASSSPSDYEQYF. As DNA, the CDR3 is TGTGCCAGCAGCTCTCCTAGCGACTACGAGCAGTACTTC.

The rearrangement links TRBV7-2 to TRBJ2-5; 10 bases match TRBD2. CDR3 length: 17 residues. The germline gives CDR1 SGHTA, CDR2 FQGNSA. Trimming took 5 bases from V and 9 from J; bases not matched to a gene: 18. CDR3 region: CASSTLLAGNPPAPQYF. CDR3 DNA sequence: TGTGCCAGCAGCACTCTACTAGCGGGAAATCCTCCAGCCCCCCAGTACTTC.

This clone is a singleton in its sample. The chain combines TRBV29-1 with TRBJ2-5; no firm D call. Germline V gene data show CDR1 as SQVTM and CDR2 as ANQGSEA. Trimming took 3 bases from V and 5 from J, leaving 13 bases between them. The CDR3 runs 13 residues. CDR3 sequence (DNA): TGCAGCGTTGACCTAACCGGGTGGGAGACCCAGTACTTC. It encodes CSVDLTGWETQYF.

J is TRBJ2-7 and V is TRBV29-1; 7 bases are a match to TRBD1. The ends lost 6 bases at V and 6 bases at J; junction bases unmatched: 14. CDR1 SQVTM and CDR2 ANQGSEA come from the germline V gene. CDR3 length: 14 amino acids. CDR3 protein: CSVLPADRLSEQYF. The DNA of the CDR3 is TGCAGCGTCCTACCTGCGGACAGGTTAAGCGAGCAGTACTTC.

This rearrangement joins TRBV4-3 to TRBJ2-1; 11 nucleotides align to TRBD2. Germline CDR1 is LGHNA and CDR2 is YSLEER. V dropped 2 bases and J dropped 6; count of bases not matched to a gene: 9. This CDR3 comprises 17 residues. The CDR3 spells CASSQWGRLAGGNEQFF. The CDR3 coding sequence is TGCGCCAGCAGCCAATGGGGGAGGCTAGCGGGAGGCAATGAGCAGTTCTTC.

The chain is built from TRBV28 and TRBJ2-1; D remains ambiguous. The CDR3 is 13 amino acids. V lost 7 bases to trimming and J lost 5 bases, with 12 bases between them. Germline V gives CDR1 MDHEN, CDR2 SYDVKM. CDR3 residues: CASTRTTHNEQFF. As DNA, the CDR3 is TGTGCCAGCACGAGGACCACCCACAATGAGCAGTTCTTC.